The sequence of this T cell receptor beta chain was determined in a study of graft-versus-host responses after intestinal transplantation. Study-wide background: The whole recipient group had anti-thymocyte globulin induction followed by tacrolimus and steroids for around three years.

Here immunoSEQ multiplex PCR was the method, and the copy in TCRdb shows in-frame clones only, minus some. The sample lists about 39,000 clones, approximately 93% seen once, with 3.6% in the top ten. Trimming removed 5 bases from V and 5 bases from J, with 7 bases in between. In germline, CDR1 is SGHAT, CDR2 FQNNGV. This CDR3 comprises 11 residues. The sample here was PBMCs, taken approximately 740 days after intestinal transplantation. The gene calls are TRBV11-2 and TRBJ2-7; the D is unclear. The TCR originated in a human patient who received an intestinal transplant, so some T cells may come from the graft donor. CDR3 residues: CASSRSDEQYF. CDR3 bases: TGTGCCAGCAGCCGCAGCGACGAGCAGTACTTC.